Sequencing of this TCR beta chain was carried out in a study of PD-L1 blockade in urothelial cancer. Study information: When patients started atezolizumab around 2014, it was given at 1,200 mg intravenously every 3 weeks.

The CDR3 is 15 residues long. V gave up 5 bases and J gave up 3 bases, with 16 bases separating them. In germline, CDR1 is MNHNY, CDR2 SVGAGI (reference sequence). Pretreatment and on-treatment blood mononuclear cell samples were taken, totaling between 1 and 8 time points per patient. The data were produced by immunoSEQ multiplex PCR, yet TCRdb's version contains in-frame clones alone and is incomplete. The repertoire includes approximately 58,000 clones, around 79% of them detected once, and around 4.5% sits in the top ten. The chain joins TRBV6-6 to TRBJ1-1, with unresolved D. This specimen was PBMCs, taken around atezolizumab (anti-PD-L1) treatment. This clonotype was obtained from a man between 65 and 85 years old with urothelial cancer. The CDR3 protein is CASSPPSLGDTEAFF. CDR3 bases: TGTGCCAGCAGTCCCCCTTCCCTGGGCGACACTGAAGCTTTCTTT.